This is a list of T cell receptor beta chains from one sample in a study of blood T cell repertoires in COVID-19. Repertoires were generated with immunoSEQ multiplex PCR, while TCRdb's copy carries only in-frame clones and drops some. The top ten hold about 2.6% of the sample, which has 170,000 or so clones, roughly 86% seen once. Source material: peripheral blood. Receptors originate from a man aged 40-55 years with active or convalescent COVID-19. Each CDR3 is given with its conserved first and last residue. Each record gives: D gene, CDR3 length, V gene, J gene, clone size, CDR3 protein, CDR3 DNA. The D gene is left open where the match is weak. Some rows mark clone size as missing; the rest say once, few, many or name a class of expanded clone.

d_gene: TRBD1; len: 13; v_gene: TRBV5-1; j_gene: TRBJ1-1; abundance: -; CDR3aa: CASSYRGNTEAFF; CDR3nt: TGCGCCAGCAGCTACAGGGGGAACACTGAAGCTTTCTTT
d_gene: -; len: 12; v_gene: TRBV30; j_gene: TRBJ2-7; abundance: -; CDR3aa: CAWAEDSYEQYF; CDR3nt: TGTGCCTGGGCTGAGGACAGCTACGAGCAGTACTTC
d_gene: TRBD1; len: 16; v_gene: TRBV19; j_gene: TRBJ1-6; abundance: once; CDR3aa: CASSIAAGTGNSPLHF; CDR3nt: TGTGCCAGTAGTATCGCCGCCGGGACAGGCAATTCACCCCTCCACTTT
d_gene: TRBD1; len: 15; v_gene: TRBV12-5; j_gene: TRBJ2-7; abundance: -; CDR3aa: CASGSSQGMWYEQYF; CDR3nt: TGTGCTAGTGGTTCGTCACAGGGGATGTGGTACGAGCAGTACTTC
d_gene: TRBD1; len: 12; v_gene: TRBV27; j_gene: TRBJ1-1; abundance: -; CDR3aa: CASRQGITEAFF; CDR3nt: TGTGCCAGCAGACAGGGGATCACTGAAGCTTTCTTT
d_gene: -; len: 15; v_gene: TRBV5-8; j_gene: TRBJ2-1; abundance: -; CDR3aa: CASSWGVTSYNEQFF; CDR3nt: TGTGCCAGCAGCTGGGGGGTCACCTCCTACAATGAGCAGTTCTTC
d_gene: -; len: 13; v_gene: TRBV28; j_gene: TRBJ2-7; abundance: -; CDR3aa: CASSSVAGNEQYF; CDR3nt: TGTGCCAGCAGCTCCGTCGCGGGGAACGAGCAGTACTTC
d_gene: TRBD1; len: 14; v_gene: TRBV6-5; j_gene: TRBJ1-1; abundance: -; CDR3aa: CASRTKGANTEAFF; CDR3nt: TGTGCCAGCAGAACTAAGGGGGCGAACACTGAAGCTTTCTTT
d_gene: TRBD2; len: 14; v_gene: TRBV2; j_gene: TRBJ2-1; abundance: -; CDR3aa: CASSDWTSGGEQFF; CDR3nt: TGTGCCAGCAGTGATTGGACTAGCGGGGGTGAGCAGTTCTTC
d_gene: -; len: 13; v_gene: TRBV3-1/TRBV3-2; j_gene: TRBJ2-7; abundance: once; CDR3aa: CASSQGDFYEQYF; CDR3nt: TGTGCCAGCAGCCAAGGGGACTTCTACGAGCAGTACTTC
d_gene: TRBD2; len: 15; v_gene: TRBV27; j_gene: TRBJ2-3; abundance: -; CDR3aa: CGTRGEGGGTDTQYF; CDR3nt: TGTGGCACGCGAGGGGAGGGCGGGGGGACAGATACGCAGTATTTT
d_gene: -; len: 15; v_gene: TRBV5-4; j_gene: TRBJ2-7; abundance: -; CDR3aa: CASSPRDGSSYEQYF; CDR3nt: TGTGCCAGCAGCCCGCGGGACGGTAGCTCCTACGAGCAGTACTTC
d_gene: TRBD1; len: 14; v_gene: TRBV6-5; j_gene: TRBJ1-6; abundance: -; CDR3aa: CASSIGQGGSPLHF; CDR3nt: TGTGCCAGCAGTATCGGACAGGGGGGTTCACCCCTCCACTTT
d_gene: TRBD1; len: 15; v_gene: TRBV4-1; j_gene: TRBJ1-6; abundance: -; CDR3aa: CASSPGQAGGSPLHF; CDR3nt: TGCGCCAGCAGCCCGGGACAGGCTGGGGGTTCACCCCTCCACTTT
d_gene: -; len: 13; v_gene: TRBV19; j_gene: TRBJ1-1; abundance: -; CDR3aa: CATKQGWSTEAFF; CDR3nt: TGTGCCACCAAGCAGGGGTGGAGCACTGAAGCTTTCTTT
d_gene: TRBD1; len: 15; v_gene: TRBV12-5; j_gene: TRBJ2-7; abundance: -; CDR3aa: CASGLVQGAAYEQYF; CDR3nt: TGTGCTAGTGGTTTGGTACAGGGGGCGGCCTACGAGCAGTACTTC
d_gene: -; len: 16; v_gene: TRBV14; j_gene: TRBJ2-6; abundance: -; CDR3aa: CASSQTSSSGANVLTF; CDR3nt: TGTGCCAGCAGCCAAACATCCAGCTCTGGGGCCAACGTCCTGACTTTC
d_gene: -; len: 11; v_gene: TRBV20-1; j_gene: TRBJ2-7; abundance: -; CDR3aa: CSAMDSYEQYF; CDR3nt: TGCAGTGCGATGGACAGCTACGAGCAGTACTTC
d_gene: TRBD1; len: 14; v_gene: TRBV11-3; j_gene: TRBJ1-2; abundance: few; CDR3aa: CASSSRQGAYGYTF; CDR3nt: TGTGCCAGCAGCTCAAGACAGGGGGCTTATGGCTACACCTTC
d_gene: -; len: 12; v_gene: TRBV21-1; j_gene: TRBJ1-5; abundance: -; CDR3aa: CASSSGGGPQHF; CDR3nt: TGTGCCAGCAGCAGCGGGGGAGGGCCCCAGCATTTT
d_gene: -; len: 17; v_gene: TRBV12-2; j_gene: TRBJ1-5; abundance: -; CDR3aa: CASRLPRQGRVDQPQHF; CDR3nt: TGTGCAAGTCGCTTACCTAGACAGGGACGGGTCGATCAGCCCCAGCATTTT
d_gene: TRBD1; len: 14; v_gene: TRBV11-3; j_gene: TRBJ1-6; abundance: few; CDR3aa: CASSGDRVDSPLHF; CDR3nt: TGTGCCAGCAGCGGGGACAGGGTGGATTCACCCCTCCACTTT
d_gene: TRBD2; len: 15; v_gene: TRBV20-1; j_gene: TRBJ2-2; abundance: -; CDR3aa: CSASSGELHTGELFF; CDR3nt: TGCAGTGCTAGTAGCGGGGAATTACACACCGGGGAGCTGTTTTTT
d_gene: -; len: 12; v_gene: TRBV19; j_gene: TRBJ1-5; abundance: -; CDR3aa: CASKEANQPQHF; CDR3nt: TGTGCCAGTAAGGAGGCCAATCAGCCCCAGCATTTT
d_gene: -; len: 16; v_gene: TRBV7-9; j_gene: TRBJ2-3; abundance: -; CDR3aa: CASSPTGQGSTDTQYF; CDR3nt: TGTGCCAGCAGCCCCACCGGTCAGGGGAGTACAGATACGCAGTATTTT
d_gene: -; len: 14; v_gene: TRBV11-1; j_gene: TRBJ1-1; abundance: -; CDR3aa: CASSSIQGNTEAFF; CDR3nt: TGTGCCAGCAGCTCGATTCAGGGAAACACTGAAGCTTTCTTT
d_gene: TRBD1; len: 13; v_gene: TRBV24-1; j_gene: TRBJ2-7; abundance: -; CDR3aa: CATGDRGFFKQYF; CDR3nt: TGTGCCACAGGGGACAGGGGGTTTTTCAAGCAGTACTTC
d_gene: TRBD1; len: 13; v_gene: TRBV5-1; j_gene: TRBJ1-3; abundance: -; CDR3aa: CASRQGTGNTIYF; CDR3nt: TGCGCCAGCAGACAGGGGACTGGAAACACCATATATTTT
d_gene: TRBD1; len: 22; v_gene: TRBV28; j_gene: TRBJ1-6; abundance: -; CDR3aa: CASSVRTWDSLTLRPHLSPLHF; CDR3nt: TGTGCCAGCAGTGTAAGAACTTGGGACAGTCTAACCCTCCGCCCCCATTTGTCACCCCTCCACTTT
d_gene: TRBD1; len: 15; v_gene: TRBV6-5; j_gene: TRBJ2-7; abundance: -; CDR3aa: CASSYSTGGSYEQYF; CDR3nt: TGTGCCAGCAGTTACTCGACAGGGGGAAGCTACGAGCAGTACTTC
d_gene: -; len: 13; v_gene: TRBV5-4; j_gene: TRBJ2-7; abundance: -; CDR3aa: CASSPGRSYEQYF; CDR3nt: TGTGCCAGCAGCCCGGGTCGCTCCTACGAGCAGTACTTC
d_gene: -; len: 14; v_gene: TRBV3-1/TRBV3-2; j_gene: TRBJ1-5; abundance: -; CDR3aa: CASSQGLGQSAQHF; CDR3nt: TGTGCCAGCTCACAGGGCTTAGGGCAATCAGCCCAGCATTTT
d_gene: -; len: 15; v_gene: TRBV7-6; j_gene: TRBJ2-3; abundance: -; CDR3aa: CASSLELLSTDTQYF; CDR3nt: TGTGCCAGCAGCTTAGAACTTTTAAGTACAGATACGCAGTATTTT
d_gene: -; len: 15; v_gene: TRBV24-1; j_gene: TRBJ2-3; abundance: -; CDR3aa: CATSAEGGRTDTQYF; CDR3nt: TGTGCCACCAGTGCGGAAGGTGGGCGCACAGATACGCAGTATTTT
d_gene: -; len: 15; v_gene: TRBV12-5; j_gene: TRBJ1-2; abundance: -; CDR3aa: CASGRRQPWNYGYTF; CDR3nt: TGTGCTAGTGGTAGGCGACAGCCCTGGAACTATGGCTACACCTTC
d_gene: TRBD1; len: 11; v_gene: TRBV20-1; j_gene: TRBJ1-1; abundance: once; CDR3aa: CSANRGPEAFF; CDR3nt: TGCAGTGCCAACAGGGGGCCTGAAGCTTTCTTT
d_gene: TRBD1; len: 15; v_gene: TRBV5-1; j_gene: TRBJ1-3; abundance: -; CDR3aa: CASSGGTASGNTIYF; CDR3nt: TGCGCCAGCAGCGGCGGGACAGCCTCTGGAAACACCATATATTTT
d_gene: -; len: 15; v_gene: TRBV30; j_gene: TRBJ1-6; abundance: -; CDR3aa: CAWRVVSSYNSPLHF; CDR3nt: TGTGCCTGGAGGGTAGTAAGCTCCTATAATTCACCCCTCCACTTT